This note documents a single T cell receptor (beta chain) sequence. Its antigen is still unknown. As processed by the authors: After removing out-of-frame reads, over 2 million distinct TCRbeta sequences remained. TCRdb's table, derived via immunoSEQ multiplex PCR, lists solely in-frame clones and lacks some. The D gene and trimming were derived from the DNA, and the V and J assignments and clone size from that table. The sample consists of 40,000 or so clones, roughly four fifths of them appearing once. The data stem from a study of memory CD4+ T cells and cytomegalovirus serostatus. Study-wide findings and caveats: About 40% of the roughly 160 known CMV-associated TCRbeta sequences appeared in CD4+ memory. Repertoires predicted CMV serostatus with median bootstrapped AUC of about 0.95.

The sort gate was single viable CD3+CD4+CD8-CD45RO+ cells for memory CD4+ T cells. The receptor comes from an adult in good health and CMV-seronegative. Sequencing used memory CD4+ T cells from blood.

Here the CDR3 DNA reads TGTGCCAGCAGCGCGCTCAGGGGGCGCTTGTCAGATACGCAGTATTTT. It encodes CASSALRGRLSDTQYF. The chain has TRBV5-4 and TRBJ2-3, with TRBD1 matching 8 bases. The CDR3 runs to 16 residues. Trimming at V came to 4 bases and at J to 4 bases, leaving 11 bases not matched to a gene. Germline values: CDR1 SGHNT, CDR2 YYREEE (reference sequence). The full variable domain, rest sourced from reference TRBV5-4 and TRBJ2-3, is ETGVTQSPTHLIKTRGQQVTLRCSSQSGHNTVSWYQQALGQGPQFIFQYYREEENGRGNFPPRFSGLQFPNYSSELNVNALELDDSALYLCASSALRGRLSDTQYFGPGTRLTVL.